This record covers a single T cell receptor beta chain. The germline V gene has CDR1 MNHEY and CDR2 SVGAGI. V lost 8 bases and J lost 0, with 11 bases in between. CDR3 length: 14 amino acids. This entry belongs to a study of blood T cell repertoires in COVID-19. Study context: COVID-19 samples, acute and convalescent, were from the United States, Italy and Spain. Sample material is recorded as cDNA or gDNA derived from T cells, B-cell-depleted T cells, or PBMCs.

In the original workflow: Quantification of nucleated cells was approximated via reference gene primer amplification. Clones were read by immunoSEQ multiplex PCR, and TCRdb kept only the in-frame ones, dropping some. V, J and clone size reflect that table, while D and trimming were determined from the DNA. Among 70,000 to 100,000 clones listed, 88% were seen once. This receptor was taken from an elderly woman with active COVID-19. The source material was peripheral blood. The rearrangement joins TRBV6-5 to TRBJ1-5; unclear D gene. CDR3 region: CASLSPYSNQPQHF. As DNA, the CDR3 is TGTGCCAGCCTAAGCCCTTATAGCAATCAGCCCCAGCATTTT.